Listed below are T cell receptor beta chains from one sample, sequenced in a study of breast tumors, draining lymph nodes, adjacent tissues. TCRdb recomputed calls from the multiplex PCR reads with MiXCR, one row per CDR3 protein. The sample holds approximately 200,000 distinct CDR3 sequences, 31% seen once. Specimen: axillary lymph node tissue. These receptor sequences come from a female donor with breast cancer. Some clones in this sample may be carry-over from other donors' samples. Each CDR3 is given with its conserved first and last residue. The D gene is left open where the match is weak. Clone size appears in some rows only: once, few, many, or a class for an expanded clone.

TRBV28	few	-	TRBJ1-1	TGTGCCAGCAGAGGATGGGAAGTGGACACTGAAGCTTTCTTT	CASRGWEVDTEAFF
TRBV12-3/TRBV12-4	few	-	TRBJ2-1	TGTGCCAGCAGTCAGGGGCGCGGCTACAATGAGCAGTTCTTC	CASSQGRGYNEQFF
TRBV24-1	many	-	TRBJ2-3	TGTGCCACCAGTGCCGGACTAAACACAGATACGCAGTATTTT	CATSAGLNTDTQYF
TRBV6-1	many	-	TRBJ1-5	TGTGCCAGCAGTGTGGACAGAAGCAATCAGCCCCAGCATTTT	CASSVDRSNQPQHF
TRBV4-1	many	TRBD1	TRBJ2-2	TGCGCCAGCAGCCTAAGAGGGACAGGGGATACCGGGGAGCTGTTTTTT	CASSLRGTGDTGELFF
TRBV2	many	-	TRBJ2-3	TGTGCCAGCAGTGGAGGGGCGAGAACAGATACGCAGTATTTT	CASSGGARTDTQYF
TRBV5-6	once	-	TRBJ1-3	TGTGCCAGCAGCTCGACAGGAGGCTCTGGAAACACCATATATTTT	CASSSTGGSGNTIYF
TRBV5-5	many	TRBD1	TRBJ1-2	TGTGCCAGCAGCTTACAGGGGCAGGGCTATGGCTACACCTTC	CASSLQGQGYGYTF
TRBV5-1	-	-	TRBJ2-7	TGCGCCAGCAGCGGGCCGGGAGCCGCCTACGAGCAGTACTTC	CASSGPGAAYEQYF
TRBV20-1	many	-	TRBJ2-1	TGCAGTGCTTGCCGCCCGACTGGCTACAATGAGCAGTTCTTC	CSACRPTGYNEQFF
TRBV20-1	many	-	TRBJ1-5	TGCAGTGCTAGATTCAGCCACAATCAGCCCCAGCATTTT	CSARFSHNQPQHF
TRBV9	many	TRBD2	TRBJ2-1	TGTGCCAGCAGGGGGACTAGCGGGGACTACAATGAGCAGTTCTTC	CASRGTSGDYNEQFF
TRBV20-1	many	TRBD1	TRBJ2-3	TGCAGTGCTAACCAGGGGGCGCGGAGAACAGATACGCAGTATTTT	CSANQGARRTDTQYF
TRBV7-8	many	-	TRBJ2-1	TGTGCCAGCAGCGTTTACAATGAGCAGTTCTTC	CASSVYNEQFF
TRBV4-1	few	-	TRBJ2-4	TGCGCCAGCAGCCAACCGACAGCCGCGCTAGCCAAAAACATTCAGTACTTC	CASSQPTAALAKNIQYF
TRBV20-1	many	-	TRBJ2-7	TGCAGTGCTAGACGCGGAACCTACGAGCAGTACTTC	CSARRGTYEQYF
TRBV7-2	many	-	TRBJ2-3	TGTGCCAGCAGCTTTAGCGGACCTAGCACAGATACGCAGTATTTT	CASSFSGPSTDTQYF
TRBV12-3/TRBV12-4	-	-	TRBJ1-3	TGTGCCGGCAACAGCCGGGGGGCAACGCACTCTGGAAACACCATATATTTT	CAGNSRGATHSGNTIYF
TRBV10-1	-	-	TRBJ2-7	TGCGCCAGCAGTGATGACCTCTACTCCTACAAGCAGTACTTC	CASSDDLYSYKQYF
TRBV5-6	-	-	TRBJ1-2	TGTGCCAGCAGCTTGGTGGTGTGGGGCCTGGATGGCTACACCTTC	CASSLVVWGLDGYTF
TRBV29-1	many	TRBD1	TRBJ2-5	TGCAGCGTTATCCCGGACAGGTACCAAGAGACCCAGTACTTC	CSVIPDRYQETQYF
TRBV28	many	-	TRBJ2-7	TGTGCCAGCAGCCAAACTGGGAGCTCCTACGAGCAGTACTTC	CASSQTGSSYEQYF
TRBV6-5	-	-	TRBJ2-2	TGTGCCAGCAGTCACTCGGCCCTAGGGGCCCGTGGGAACACCGGGGAGCTGTTTTTT	CASSHSALGARGNTGELFF
TRBV3-1	many	TRBD1	TRBJ1-2	TGTGCCAGCGCTCGGGACAGGGGGCTGTATGGCTACACCTTC	CASARDRGLYGYTF
TRBV5-4	many	-	TRBJ2-1	TGTGCCAGCAGCTTGGTTGGAGGGAGCAATGAGCAGTTCTTC	CASSLVGGSNEQFF
TRBV7-2	-	-	TRBJ1-6	TGTGCCAGCAGCCCACCTCTAGCGGGGGGCCTCAGGACAGAGAATTCACCCCTCCACTTT	CASSPPLAGGLRTENSPLHF
TRBV6-5	-	-	TRBJ2-5	TGTGCCAGCAGTACCGGGGGGCATGGTCGGGAGACCCAGTACTTC	CASSTGGHGRETQYF
TRBV11-2	few	-	TRBJ2-6	TGTGCCAGCAGCCAGATAAGAGCTGCGGCCAACGTCCTGACTTTC	CASSQIRAAANVLTF
TRBV2	many	-	TRBJ1-6	TGTGCCAGCAGTGGACAGTATAATTCACCCCTCCACTTT	CASSGQYNSPLHF
TRBV6-5	-	TRBD1	TRBJ1-1	TGTGCCAGCAGGCTAAACAGGGGGGGCACTGAAGCTTTCTTT	CASRLNRGGTEAFF
TRBV19	-	-	TRBJ2-5	TGTGCCAGTAACGAGGGATTGGAGACCCAGTACTTC	CASNEGLETQYF
TRBV5-1	many	-	TRBJ1-4	TGCGCCAGCAGCTTGGAAGGGACTAATGAAAAACTGTTTTTT	CASSLEGTNEKLFF
TRBV5-8	many	TRBD1	TRBJ2-3	TGTGCCAGCAGCTGGGTAGGGGGCTCGAGTAGCACAGATACGCAGTATTTT	CASSWVGGSSSTDTQYF
TRBV7-9	-	TRBD1	TRBJ2-5	TGTGCCAGCAGCCGGACAGGGGGGAGGGAGACCCAGTACTTC	CASSRTGGRETQYF
TRBV4-1	many	TRBD2	TRBJ2-5	TGCGCCAGCAGCCAAAGAGGGCTAGCGGGGGGTCAAGAGACCCAGTACTTC	CASSQRGLAGGQETQYF
TRBV6-1	few	-	TRBJ2-1	TGTGCCAGCGGCCACAGCGACTACAATGAGCAGTTCTTC	CASGHSDYNEQFF
TRBV5-1	-	-	TRBJ1-5	TGCGCCAGCAGCTTTTCAGCGGGGGAAAGGTCGTCACAGCATTTT	CASSFSAGERSSQHF
TRBV19	many	-	TRBJ1-4	TGTGCCAGTATCAGCTCCCACAGAGCAACTAATGAAAAACTGTTTTTT	CASISSHRATNEKLFF
TRBV12-3/TRBV12-4	few	-	TRBJ1-1	TGTGCCAGCAGTCCCCGAGCGTCTGAAGCTTTCTTT	CASSPRASEAFF
TRBV9	many	-	TRBJ1-3	TGTGCCAGCAACTCATTAGGGTCTGGAAACACCATATATTTT	CASNSLGSGNTIYF
TRBV7-2	many	-	TRBJ2-6	TGTGCCAGCAGCTCCGGACGGCCCTCTGGGGCCAACGTCCTGACTTTC	CASSSGRPSGANVLTF
TRBV18	many	-	TRBJ1-4	TGTGCCAGCTCACCCCTAGGGCAGGGTGAACTGTTTTTT	CASSPLGQGELFF
TRBV5-1	many	-	TRBJ2-3	TGCGCCAGCAGCTTGAGGGGGGAGCGAGATACGCAGTATTTT	CASSLRGERDTQYF
TRBV11-3	many	-	TRBJ2-2	TGTGCCAGCAGCCCAGACAGCCAAGGGACCACCGGGGAGCTGTTTTTT	CASSPDSQGTTGELFF
TRBV2	few	-	TRBJ1-1	TGTGCCAGCAGTGGACAACTTAACACTGAAGCTTTCTTT	CASSGQLNTEAFF
TRBV18	many	-	TRBJ2-7	TGTGCCAGCTCACCAGTCCGGATCTACGAGCAGTACTTC	CASSPVRIYEQYF
TRBV5-6	many	TRBD2	TRBJ2-7	TGTGCCAGCAGCGGGGTCCGGGACTACGTTGGTGAGCAGTACTTC	CASSGVRDYVGEQYF